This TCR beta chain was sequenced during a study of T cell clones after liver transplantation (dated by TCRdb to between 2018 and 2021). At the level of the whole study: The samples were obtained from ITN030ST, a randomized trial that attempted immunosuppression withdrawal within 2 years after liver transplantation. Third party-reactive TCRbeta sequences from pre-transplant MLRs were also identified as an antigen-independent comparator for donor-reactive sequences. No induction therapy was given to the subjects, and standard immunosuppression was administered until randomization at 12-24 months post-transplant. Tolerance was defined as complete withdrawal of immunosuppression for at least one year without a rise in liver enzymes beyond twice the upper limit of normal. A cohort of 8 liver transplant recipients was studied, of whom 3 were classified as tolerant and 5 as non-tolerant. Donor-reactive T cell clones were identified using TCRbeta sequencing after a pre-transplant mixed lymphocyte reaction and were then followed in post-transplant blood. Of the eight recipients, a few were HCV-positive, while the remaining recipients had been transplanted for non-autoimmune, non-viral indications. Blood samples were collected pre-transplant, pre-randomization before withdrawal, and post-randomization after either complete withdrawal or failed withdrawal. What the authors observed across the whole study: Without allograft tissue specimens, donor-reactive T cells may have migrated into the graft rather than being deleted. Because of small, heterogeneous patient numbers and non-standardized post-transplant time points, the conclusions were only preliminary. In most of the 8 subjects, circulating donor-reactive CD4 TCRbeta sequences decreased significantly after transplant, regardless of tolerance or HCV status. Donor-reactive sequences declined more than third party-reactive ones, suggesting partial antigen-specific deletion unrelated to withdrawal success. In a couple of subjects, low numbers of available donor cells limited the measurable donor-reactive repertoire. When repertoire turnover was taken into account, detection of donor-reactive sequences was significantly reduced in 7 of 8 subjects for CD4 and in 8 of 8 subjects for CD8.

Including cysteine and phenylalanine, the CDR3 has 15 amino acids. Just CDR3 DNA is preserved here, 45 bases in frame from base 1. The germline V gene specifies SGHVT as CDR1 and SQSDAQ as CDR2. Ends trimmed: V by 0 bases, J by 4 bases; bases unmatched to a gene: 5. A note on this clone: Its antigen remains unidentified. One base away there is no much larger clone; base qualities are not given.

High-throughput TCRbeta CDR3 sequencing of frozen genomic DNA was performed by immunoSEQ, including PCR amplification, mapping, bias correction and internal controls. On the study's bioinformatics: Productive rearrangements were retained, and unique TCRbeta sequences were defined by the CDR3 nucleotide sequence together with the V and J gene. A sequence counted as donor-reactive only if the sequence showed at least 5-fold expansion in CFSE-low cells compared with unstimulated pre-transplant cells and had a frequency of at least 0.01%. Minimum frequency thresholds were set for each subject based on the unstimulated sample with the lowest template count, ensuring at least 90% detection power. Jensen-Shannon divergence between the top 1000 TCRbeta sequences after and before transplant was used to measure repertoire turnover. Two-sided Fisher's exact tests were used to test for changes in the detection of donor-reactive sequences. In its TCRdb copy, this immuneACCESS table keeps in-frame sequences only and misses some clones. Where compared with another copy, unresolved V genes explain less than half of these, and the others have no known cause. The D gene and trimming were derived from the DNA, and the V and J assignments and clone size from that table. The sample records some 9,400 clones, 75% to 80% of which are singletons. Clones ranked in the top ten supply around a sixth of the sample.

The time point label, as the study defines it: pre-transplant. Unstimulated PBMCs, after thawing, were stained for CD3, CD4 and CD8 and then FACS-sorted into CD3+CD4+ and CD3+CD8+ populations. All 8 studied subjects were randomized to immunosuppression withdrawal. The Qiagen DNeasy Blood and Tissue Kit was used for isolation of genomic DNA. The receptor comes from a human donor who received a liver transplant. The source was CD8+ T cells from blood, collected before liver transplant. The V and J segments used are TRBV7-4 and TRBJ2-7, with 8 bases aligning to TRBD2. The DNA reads TGTGCCAGCAGCTTAGCTCTAGCGGGTTGGTACGAGCAGTACTTC. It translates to CASSLALAGWYEQYF.